Following are 22 T cell receptor beta chains from one sample sequenced in a study of T-cell reconstitution after alpha-beta-depleted transplantation in children. Unique molecular identifiers featured in how the TCRbeta library was prepared. TCRdb re-called the PCR reads through MiXCR, storing one row per CDR3 protein. The table records 90,000 to 100,000 distinct CDR3 sequences, roughly a quarter of them present only once. The sequencing here drew on PBMCs, taken before TCRalphabeta/CD19-depleted stem cell transplant. All receptors come from a boy between 2 and 10 years old with acute lymphoblastic leukemia, due to receive a stem cell transplant.

There are a few counts of this clonotype. J is TRBJ2-1 and V is TRBV24-1, with D possibly TRBD2 on 6 matching bases. The CDR3 spans 14 residues. CDR1 is KGHDR, CDR2 SFDVKD, per germline. Trimming pared 4 bases from V and 6 bases from J, leaving 12 bases between. The CDR3 nucleotides read TGTGCCACCAGTGAGGAGGGGCTCCTCAATGAGCAGTTCTTC. Protein sequence: CATSEEGLLNEQFF.

V usage is TRBV19 and J usage is TRBJ2-6; TRBD1 is a possible D gene (6 bases). The germline V gene encodes CDR1 LNHDA and CDR2 SQIVND (reference sequence). The CDR3 totals 17 residues. The ends were cut back, 3 bases at V and 0 bases at J, with 12 bases in the middle. The CDR3 spells CASSIRGTLSGANVLTF. CDR3 DNA: TGTGCCAGTAGTATTAGAGGGACACTCTCTGGGGCCAACGTCCTGACTTTC. Supplemented by reference TRBV19 and TRBJ2-6, the full variable domain reads DGGITQSPKYLFRKEGQNVTLSCEQNLNHDAMYWYRQDPGQGLRLIYYSQIVNDFQKGDIAEGYSVSREKKESFPLTVTSAQKNPTAFYLCASSIRGTLSGANVLTFGAGSRLTVL.

The CDR3 DNA sequence: TGCGCCAGCAGCCAGACTCCCCCTCAGGGGACAGGCAATCAGCCCCAGCATTTT. Its protein product is CASSQTPPQGTGNQPQHF. The V gene is TRBV4-1, the J gene TRBJ1-5; 7 bases agree with TRBD1. The CDR3 length is 18 residues. The V segment lost 3 bases and the J segment 2 bases; nucleotides outside the gene matches: 13. CDR1 and CDR2 (germline): MGHRA, YSYEKL.

The chain joins TRBV12-3 or TRBV12-4 to TRBJ2-4, with a possible D match to TRBD1 (6 bases). Trimming took off 5 bases at V and 9 bases at J, with 11 bases between the two ends. The CDR3 consists of 12 residues. CDR3: CASSQGTCIQYF. CDR3 sequence (DNA): TGTGCCAGCAGTCAAGGGACATGCATTCAGTACTTC.

This clonotype was seen a handful of times. The rearrangement joins TRBV20-1 to TRBJ1-5; the D gene is possibly TRBD1 (5 bases). Looked up from germline, CDR1 is DFQATT and CDR2 is SNEGSKA (reference sequence). The CDR3 spans 13 residues. Trimming cost V 5 bases and J 0 bases, with 8 bases left between them. DNA of the CDR3: TGCAGTGCTGAGACAGTTAGCAATCAGCCCCAGCATTTT. Encoded protein: CSAETVSNQPQHF.

The chain links TRBV9 to TRBJ2-3; no clear D. The CDR3 is 13 residues long. The V and J ends lost 3 bases and 6 bases respectively, with 11 bases between them. In germline, CDR1 is SGDLS, CDR2 YYNGEE. CDR3 sequence: CASSAYGGDTQYF. The CDR3 DNA reads as TGTGCCAGCAGCGCCTACGGTGGCGATACGCAGTATTTT.

This clonotype showed up just a few times. This sequence joins TRBV3-1 and TRBJ2-2, with a possible D match to TRBD1 (6 bases). V lost 3 bases and J lost 5, with 7 bases in between. Germline V CDR1 and CDR2: LGHDT, YNNKEL (reference sequence). This CDR3 has 13 residues. CDR3 in amino acids: CASSHRGTGELFF. The CDR3, as DNA: TGTGCCAGCAGCCATAGGGGGACCGGGGAGCTGTTTTTT.

This clonotype came up a few times. V is TRBV20-1 and J is TRBJ1-5; TRBD1 matches at 10 bases. V lost 6 bases to trimming and J lost 2 bases; unmatched junction nucleotides: 7. The length of the CDR3 is 15 residues. Per germline, CDR1 DFQATT and CDR2 SNEGSKA (reference sequence). CDR3 sequence: CSASTGTGGNQPQHF. CDR3 in DNA: TGCAGTGCATCGACCGGGACAGGGGGCAATCAGCCCCAGCATTTT.

This clonotype was seen ten or more times. The rearrangement joins TRBV9 to TRBJ2-3, with 10 bases lining up with TRBD2. There are 18 residues in the CDR3. Germline trimming cut 0 bases from V and 4 bases from J; bases unmatched to any gene: 11. Germline V gives CDR1 SGDLS, CDR2 YYNGEE. The CDR3 spells CASSVVGLAEGPPDTQYF. CDR3 nucleotides: TGTGCCAGCAGCGTAGTAGGACTAGCGGAGGGGCCGCCAGATACGCAGTATTTT.

The chain carries TRBV28 and TRBJ1-1; possibly TRBD1 for D (6 bases). Trimming left V 5 bases short and J 1 base short, with 8 bases between. CDR1 MDHEN and CDR2 SYDVKM come from the germline V gene. This CDR3 is built from 13 residues. The CDR3, as DNA: TGTGCCAGCAGTGTACAGGGGAACACTGAAGCTTTCTTT. Translation gives CASSVQGNTEAFF. Variable domain in full (rest from reference TRBV28 and TRBJ1-1): DVKVTQSSRYLVKRTGEKVFLECVQDMDHENMFWYRQDPGLGLRLIYFSYDVKMKEKGDIPEGYSVSREKKERFSLILESASTNQTSMYLCASSVQGNTEAFFGQGTRLTVV.

V usage is TRBV7-9 and J usage is TRBJ2-2, with D possibly being TRBD2 (7 bases). Trimming left V 5 bases short and J 4 bases short, with 17 bases between. The CDR3 spans 16 residues. Germline CDR1 is SEHNR and CDR2 is FQNEAQ (reference sequence). CDR3 in amino acids: CASSLGGGRTTGELFF. The CDR3 DNA follows: TGTGCCAGCAGCCTCGGGGGCGGGAGAACCACCGGGGAGCTGTTTTTT.

This clonotype was counted at least ten times. CDR3 bases: TGTGCCAGCAGTGACTACAGGCGTGACACAGATACGCAGTATTTT. It yields the protein CASSDYRRDTDTQYF. The rearrangement uses TRBV2 and TRBJ2-3; possibly TRBD1 for D (5 bases). The V gene lost 3 bases and the J gene lost 2 bases, with 12 bases spanning the gap. Germline CDR1 SNHLY, CDR2 FYNNEI. This CDR3 contains 15 residues.

The chain links TRBV20-1 to TRBJ2-1, with no clear D. This CDR3 region has 12 residues. Trimming removed 0 bases at V and 7 bases at J, with 7 bases between. Germline values: CDR1 DFQATT, CDR2 SNEGSKA (reference sequence). DNA of the CDR3: TGCAGTGCTAGAGATCCCCCTAATGAGCAGTTCTTC. Its protein is CSARDPPNEQFF.

This clonotype has just a few counts. This sequence joins TRBV30 and TRBJ2-5, with no clear D. V lost 4 bases and J lost 1, with 4 bases in between. CDR3 length: 11 amino acids. Germline V gene sequence: CDR1 GTSNPN, CDR2 SVGIG (reference sequence). The CDR3 coding sequence is TGTGCCTGGATAGGCCAAGAGACCCAGTACTTC. Amino acids: CAWIGQETQYF.

Only a few counts were recorded for this clonotype. The rearrangement links TRBV9 to TRBJ2-7; 8 bases line up with TRBD2. The CDR3 runs to 14 residues. CDR1 is SGDLS and CDR2 is YYNGEE in the germline V gene. J lost 2 bases, V lost 3 bases, and 4 bases had no gene match. The CDR3 DNA reads as TGTGCCAGCAGCGCCGGGACTAGAGCCTACGAGCAGTACTTC. It encodes CASSAGTRAYEQYF.

The chain joins TRBV5-1 to TRBJ2-1; D not certain. The V end lost 0 bases, the J end lost 8 bases, and 6 bases lay between the germline ends. This CDR3 is built from 12 residues. Looked up from germline, CDR1 is SGHRS and CDR2 is YFSETQ. CDR3 protein: CASSLGWDEQFF. The CDR3 bases are TGCGCCAGCAGCTTGGGGTGGGATGAGCAGTTCTTC.

V usage is TRBV28 and J usage is TRBJ2-3; D perhaps matches TRBD2 (7 bases). CDR1 and CDR2 (germline): MDHEN, SYDVKM. V was pared by 8 bases and J by 0 bases, with 21 bases between. CDR3 length: 17 amino acids. CDR3 amino acids: CASGSASGGGSTDTQYF. As DNA, the CDR3 is TGTGCCAGCGGATCTGCTAGCGGAGGGGGGAGCACAGATACGCAGTATTTT.

This clonotype came up once. The genes are TRBV20-1 and TRBJ2-1, with a tentative D call TRBD2 (5 bases). The CDR3 runs 10 residues. Trimming removed 8 bases at V and 5 bases at J, with 7 bases between. Germline V gene sequence: CDR1 DFQATT, CDR2 SNEGSKA (reference sequence). CDR3 bases: TGCAGTCTTAGCGACAATGAGCAGTTCTTC. Translation: CSLSDNEQFF.

This clonotype was found a few times. The J gene is TRBJ2-7, the V gene TRBV20-1; TRBD1 matches at 9 bases. CDR3 length: 13 amino acids. CDR1 is DFQATT and CDR2 is SNEGSKA in the germline V gene (reference sequence). Losses at the gene ends were 3 bases for V and 4 bases for J; bases not matched to a gene: 4. This chain's CDR3 is CSARGDREYEQYF. The DNA for the CDR3 is TGCAGTGCTAGGGGGGACAGGGAGTACGAGCAGTACTTC.

V and J are TRBV5-4 and TRBJ2-3; D is possibly TRBD1 (5 bases). The CDR3 consists of 15 residues. Germline lookup yields CDR1 SGHNT and CDR2 YYREEE (reference sequence). Trimming cost V 4 bases and J 5 bases, with 17 bases left between them. The CDR3 loop reads CASSLTYGQGDTQYF. In DNA form, the CDR3 reads TGTGCCAGCAGCCTTACCTACGGGCAGGGAGATACGCAGTATTTT.

This clonotype was detected ten times or more. This chain links TRBV28 with TRBJ2-1; a weak D match, TRBD1 (5 bases). Germline V CDR1 and CDR2: MDHEN, SYDVKM. This CDR3 contains 14 residues. V was trimmed by 3 bases and J by 0 bases, leaving 6 bases between them. CDR3 region: CASSFRGSYNEQFF. The CDR3, as DNA: TGTGCCAGCAGTTTTAGGGGCTCCTACAATGAGCAGTTCTTC.

The table lists this clonotype with a count of one. This chain links TRBV7-9 with TRBJ2-5; D perhaps matches TRBD1 (5 bases). Trimming shortened V by 1 base and J by 9 bases, and 6 bases separated the two germline ends. Germline V gene data show CDR1 as SEHNR and CDR2 as FQNEAQ (reference sequence). The CDR3 runs to 11 residues. CDR3 sequence: CASSLEGAQYF. In DNA form, the CDR3 reads TGTGCCAGCAGCTTAGAAGGGGCCCAGTACTTC. The full variable domain, rest sourced from reference TRBV7-9 and TRBJ2-5, is DTGVSQNPRHKITKRGQNVTFRCDPISEHNRLYWYRQTLGQGPEFLTYFQNEAQLEKSRLLSDRFSAERPKGSFSTLEIQRTEQGDSAMYLCASSLEGAQYFGPGTRLLVL.